The 18 T cell receptor beta chains given below trace back to one sample, sequenced in a study of early T cells in non-severe SARS-CoV-2 infection. TCRdb reprocessed the 5' RACE reads via MiXCR and lists one record per CDR3 protein. The data show some 28,000 distinct CDR3 sequences, 8.5% to 10% seen once. Material for sequencing was whole blood. All receptors come from an adult who was a healthcare worker with PCR-confirmed SARS-CoV-2 infection or an uninfected control (not recorded which).

The sample holds many counts of this clonotype. The rearrangement joins TRBV12-3 or TRBV12-4 to TRBJ2-7; the D call may be TRBD1 or TRBD2 (5 bases each). V was clipped by 7 bases and J by 3 bases, with 13 bases between them. This CDR3 contains 13 residues. The CDR3 coding sequence is TGTGCCAGCACCTGGGGGAAGAGCTACGAGCAGTACTTC. Amino acids: CASTWGKSYEQYF.

This clonotype showed up just a few times. The chain links TRBV24-1 to TRBJ1-1; TRBD1 aligns across 7 bases. Germline-derived CDR1 and CDR2 are KGHDR and SFDVKD. The CDR3 contains 12 residues. Losses at the gene ends were 7 bases for V and 7 bases for J; bases not matched to a gene: 5. The CDR3 here is CATRTGLGEAFF. The CDR3 coding sequence is TGTGCCACCAGGACAGGGCTGGGTGAAGCTTTCTTT.

Many counts were recorded for this clonotype. The V call is TRBV30, the J call TRBJ2-7, with 9 bases lining up with TRBD2. In germline, CDR1 is GTSNPN, CDR2 SVGIG (reference sequence). The CDR3 consists of 13 residues. V was clipped by 1 base and J by 5 bases; unmatched bases: 3. As DNA, the CDR3 is TGTGCCTGGAGTGGGCTAGCGGGGCACGAGCAGTACTTC. As protein: CAWSGLAGHEQYF. The full variable domain, its missing parts supplied by reference TRBV30 and TRBJ2-7, is SQTIHQWPATLVQPVGSPLSLECTVEGTSNPNLYWYRQAAGRGLQLLFYSVGIGQISSEVPQNLSASRPQDRQFILSSKKLLLSDSGFYLCAWSGLAGHEQYFGPGTRLTVT.

This clonotype was detected ten times or more. V usage is TRBV7-9 and J usage is TRBJ1-1, with TRBD1 matching over 8 bases. J gave up 0 bases and V 3 bases, and 18 bases lay outside the gene matches. This CDR3 spans 20 amino acids. Germline CDR1 is SEHNR and CDR2 is FQNEAQ (reference sequence). The DNA for the CDR3 is TGTGCCAGCAGCTTGGGACAGGCAGCTTTGGTTGTCGGAATGAACACTGAAGCTTTCTTT. Translating gives CASSLGQAALVVGMNTEAFF.

This clonotype was observed at least ten times. The chain links TRBV7-9 to TRBJ1-2; D gene uncertain. The CDR3 extends over 13 amino acids. V was pared by 3 bases and J by 8 bases, with 13 bases between. Germline loops: CDR1 SEHNR, CDR2 FQNEAQ (reference sequence). The CDR3 sequence: CASSFRDFRGYTF. The CDR3, as DNA: TGTGCCAGCAGCTTTCGGGATTTCCGCGGCTACACCTTC. Using reference TRBV7-9 and TRBJ1-2 for the parts outside the CDR3, the full variable domain is DTGVSQNPRHKITKRGQNVTFRCDPISEHNRLYWYRQTLGQGPEFLTYFQNEAQLEKSRLLSDRFSAERPKGSFSTLEIQRTEQGDSAMYLCASSFRDFRGYTFGSGTRLTVV.

This rearrangement joins TRBV5-6 to TRBJ1-5; 7 bases line up with TRBD1. This CDR3 is built from 15 residues. V was pared by 0 bases and J by 0 bases, with 0 bases of the junction left unmatched. The germline gives CDR1 SGHDT, CDR2 YYEEEE. The CDR3 bases are TGTGCCAGCAGCTTGGGGGACAGTAGCAATCAGCCCCAGCATTTT. Its protein product is CASSLGDSSNQPQHF.

Ten or more counts support this clonotype. This rearrangement joins TRBV24-1 to TRBJ2-1; 7 nucleotides align to TRBD2. J gave up 0 bases and V 4 bases, and 2 bases lay outside the gene matches. Germline loops: CDR1 KGHDR, CDR2 SFDVKD. The CDR3 loop spans 15 amino acids. CDR3 nucleotide sequence: TGTGCCACCAGTGACCGGGACTACTCCTACAATGAGCAGTTCTTC. Translated: CATSDRDYSYNEQFF.

This clonotype has ten or more counts. CDR3 region: CSATGVNSYNEQFF. CDR3 nucleotide sequence: TGCAGTGCCACGGGGGTGAACTCCTACAATGAGCAGTTCTTC. V usage is TRBV20-1 and J usage is TRBJ2-1, with TRBD2 as a possible D gene (6 bases). This CDR3 is 14 amino acids long. The V and J ends lost 6 bases and 0 bases respectively, with 12 bases between them. Germline values: CDR1 DFQATT, CDR2 SNEGSKA (reference sequence).

This clonotype was detected ten times or more. V usage is TRBV7-2 and J usage is TRBJ1-2; a possible D gene is TRBD1 (5 bases). The germline V gene has CDR1 SGHTA and CDR2 FQGNSA. With 4 bases removed from V and 4 bases from J, the gap between germline ends came to 16 bases. The CDR3 sequence is 15 residues long. The CDR3 spells CASSYPGRRSYGYTF. The CDR3 nucleotides are TGTGCCAGCAGCTATCCGGGACGGAGAAGCTATGGCTACACCTTC.

The sample holds many counts of this clonotype. The chain links TRBV7-8 to TRBJ2-1; D gene ambiguous. The V gene lost 1 base and the J gene lost 9 bases, with 7 bases spanning the gap. Germline V CDR1 and CDR2: SGHVS, FQNEAQ. The CDR3 sequence is 12 residues long. DNA of the CDR3: TGTGCCAGCAGCTTAGGGCTGGGTGAGCAGTTCTTC. It encodes CASSLGLGEQFF.

This clonotype has a count of ten or more. J is TRBJ2-5 and V is TRBV4-3; D may be TRBD1 (7 bases). Per the germline V gene, CDR1 is LGHNA and CDR2 is YSLEER. V was clipped by 4 bases and J by 0 bases, with 12 bases between them. The CDR3 is 15 residues long. CDR3 sequence (DNA): TGCGCCAGCAGCCCGGGGGACAGCGACCAAGAGACCCAGTACTTC. Amino acids: CASSPGDSDQETQYF.

The sample holds many counts of this clonotype. This chain connects TRBV5-1 to TRBJ2-7, with a weak D call TRBD1 (5 bases). Per germline, CDR1 SGHRS and CDR2 YFSETQ. The length of the CDR3 is 12 residues. The ends were cut back, 7 bases at V and 3 bases at J, with 11 bases in the middle. The DNA for the CDR3 is TGCGCCAGCGGAGAGGACATCTACGAGCAGTACTTC. Translated: CASGEDIYEQYF.

This clonotype was observed many times. This chain joins TRBV2 and TRBJ1-5, with D maybe TRBD1 (6 bases). V lost 4 bases and J lost 4, with 11 bases in between. CDR3 length: 14 residues. Germline lookup yields CDR1 SNHLY and CDR2 FYNNEI. CDR3 amino acids: CASSVGGWNQPQHF. CDR3 coding DNA: TGTGCCAGCAGTGTAGGGGGTTGGAATCAGCCCCAGCATTTT.

This chain uses TRBV11-1 with TRBJ2-2; no firm D call. Trimming pared 3 bases from V and 4 bases from J, leaving 12 bases between. Germline lookup yields CDR1 SGHAT and CDR2 FQDESV (reference sequence). This CDR3 comprises 15 residues. CDR3 DNA sequence: TGTGCCAGCAGCTTTAAATCACGGACCACCGGGGAGCTGTTTTTT. It specifies CASSFKSRTTGELFF. Supplemented by reference TRBV11-1 and TRBJ2-2, the full variable domain reads EAEVAQSPRYKITEKSQAVAFWCDPISGHATLYWYRQILGQGPELLVQFQDESVVDDSQLPKDRFSAERLKGVDSTLKIQPAELGDSAMYLCASSFKSRTTGELFFGEGSRLTVL.

Ten or more counts support this clonotype. J is TRBJ2-1 and V is TRBV11-2; D unresolved. The germline gives CDR1 SGHAT, CDR2 FQNNGV. This CDR3 region has 14 residues. Trimming removed 5 bases from V and 0 bases from J, with 8 bases in between. The CDR3 here is CASSSWGSYNEQFF. The CDR3 region has the DNA TGTGCCAGCAGCAGTTGGGGCTCCTACAATGAGCAGTTCTTC. The variable domain in full, completed from reference TRBV11-2 and TRBJ2-1, reads EAGVAQSPRYKIIEKRQSVAFWCNPISGHATLYWYQQILGQGPKLLIQFQNNGVVDDSQLPKDRFSAERLKGVDSTLKIQPAKLEDSAVYLCASSSWGSYNEQFFGPGTRLTVL.

This clonotype was seen repeatedly, ten times or more. The chain carries TRBV3-1 and TRBJ2-7, with D perhaps TRBD1 (5 bases). CDR3 length: 15 residues. Per germline, CDR1 LGHDT and CDR2 YNNKEL (reference sequence). Trimming left V 2 bases short and J 2 bases short, with 13 bases between. The DNA for the CDR3 is TGTGCCAGCAGCCAATGGGGCCGATATCCCTACGAGCAGTACTTC. Translated: CASSQWGRYPYEQYF.

This clonotype was picked up many times. The rearrangement joins TRBV15 to TRBJ2-5; TRBD2 is a possible D gene (5 bases). V was pared by 0 bases and J by 7 bases, with 12 bases between. Germline CDR1 LNHNV, CDR2 YYDKDF (reference sequence). The length of the CDR3 is 14 residues. The CDR3 loop reads CATSRDPGDGTQYF. Here the CDR3 DNA reads TGTGCCACCAGCAGAGATCCCGGGGATGGGACCCAGTACTTC.

This clonotype was recorded a few times. The J gene is TRBJ2-4, the V gene TRBV11-2, with unresolved D. Trimming pared 5 bases from V and 4 bases from J, leaving 18 bases between. Germline CDR1 and CDR2: SGHAT and FQNNGV. The CDR3 loop spans 16 amino acids. CDR3 protein: CASSHRRVSEKNIQYF. The CDR3 DNA reads as TGTGCCAGCAGCCACAGACGGGTGTCGGAGAAAAACATTCAGTACTTC.